The 17 T cell receptor beta chains below were found in one sample sequenced in a study of human T cells and chemical hapten exposure. The sample's time point: patch test 3, about 24 weeks after DPC sensitization. Treatment: therapeutic diphenylcyclopropenone sensitization with weekly scalp DPC. Unfractionated whole blood yielded the extracted total RNA. MiXCR, run by TCRdb on the RACE reads, gives a single entry per CDR3 protein. This sample yields 30,000 to 50,000 distinct CDR3 sequences, of which approximately 11% are seen a single time; 2.3% belongs to the top ten. Sequencing used whole blood, obtained in connection with sensitization to the hapten diphenylcyclopropenone (DPC). All receptors come from a woman aged 40 to 55 with alopecia areata. Some clones in this sample may be carry-over from other donors' samples.

CDR3 DNA: TGTGCCAGCAGGCCTAGCGGGAGTCAGGGGTATTTT. It specifies CASRPSGSQGYF. The V gene is TRBV28, the J gene TRBJ2-3, with TRBD2 matching over 10 bases. This CDR3 spans 12 amino acids. The germline CDR1 and CDR2 sequences are MDHEN and SYDVKM. The V gene end was trimmed by 6 bases and the J gene end by 14 bases; junction bases not matched to a gene: 8.

This clonotype was detected a few times. The chain uses TRBV6-6 and TRBJ2-3; D is undetermined. Trimming pared 4 bases from V and 6 bases from J, leaving 20 bases between. The CDR3 covers 16 residues. Per the germline V gene, CDR1 is MNHNY and CDR2 is SVGAGI (reference sequence). CDR3 sequence: CASSSPSLLGIDTQYF. DNA of the CDR3: TGTGCCAGCAGTTCCCCCTCGTTACTCGGTATCGATACGCAGTATTTT.

This clonotype was counted at least ten times. This chain joins TRBV18 and TRBJ1-2, with D tentatively TRBD1 (5 bases). The CDR3 runs to 15 residues. The germline V and J ends were trimmed by 2 bases and 4 bases, with 14 bases remaining between them. Germline CDR1 KGHSH, CDR2 LQKENI. DNA for the CDR3: TGTGCCAGCTCACCAATGGAAGGGGTCCGCTATGGCTACACCTTC. Protein sequence: CASSPMEGVRYGYTF.

Many counts were recorded for this clonotype. The V gene is TRBV20-1, the J gene TRBJ2-5, with 7 bases fitting TRBD1. Trimming at V came to 2 bases and at J to 5 bases, leaving 5 bases not matched to a gene. This CDR3 is built from 13 residues. Germline loops: CDR1 DFQATT, CDR2 SNEGSKA (reference sequence). This chain's CDR3 is CSARPTGFETQYF. For the CDR3, the DNA is TGCAGTGCTAGACCGACAGGGTTTGAGACCCAGTACTTC.

In this sample, this clonotype turned up a few times. The V call is TRBV10-3, the J call TRBJ2-7, with 7 bases identical to TRBD2. The length of the CDR3 is 14 residues. Germline assignment: CDR1 ENHRY and CDR2 SYGVKD. V trimming: 4 bases; J trimming: 7 bases; junction bases outside the gene matches: 10. The CDR3 sequence: CAISGLAEAGEQYF. CDR3 nucleotides: TGTGCCATCAGTGGGCTAGCGGAGGCGGGGGAGCAGTACTTC.

This rearrangement joins TRBV29-1 to TRBJ1-1; 8 bases align to TRBD1. V dropped 1 base and J dropped 11; count of bases not matched to a gene: 15. CDR1 is SQVTM, CDR2 ANQGSEA, per germline. CDR3 length equals 15 residues. As DNA, the CDR3 is TGCAGCGTTGAAGTGCGCATAGGGGCAGGGGGCAGGGCTTTCTTT. As protein: CSVEVRIGAGGRAFF.

This clonotype came up many times. The chain employs TRBV3-1 and TRBJ1-2, with TRBD1 matching over 10 bases. CDR3 length equals 13 residues. Germline CDR1 and CDR2: LGHDT and YNNKEL (reference sequence). V trimming: 4 bases; J trimming: 7 bases; junction bases outside the gene matches: 3. CDR3 protein: CASSRDRGAGYTF. DNA for the CDR3: TGTGCCAGCAGCCGGGACAGGGGAGCTGGCTACACCTTC.

This clonotype was seen ten or more times. The chain uses TRBV19 and TRBJ2-1; TRBD2 matches 12 bases. The V gene end was trimmed by 8 bases and the J gene end by 4 bases; junction bases not matched to a gene: 3. Germline V lookup: CDR1 LNHDA, CDR2 SQIVND (reference sequence). The CDR3 sequence is 14 residues long. Here the CDR3 DNA reads TGTGCCAGTGCAGGACTAGCGGGGTACAATGAGCAGTTCTTC. Protein: CASAGLAGYNEQFF.

This clonotype appeared a few times. J is TRBJ2-1 and V is TRBV12-3 or TRBV12-4, with 7 bases matching TRBD2. CDR3 length equals 15 residues. The V gene end was trimmed by 2 bases and the J gene end by 7 bases; junction bases not matched to a gene: 8. CDR3 amino acids: CASSLNSGGPNEQFF. As DNA, the CDR3 is TGTGCCAGCAGTTTAAATTCGGGAGGACCGAATGAGCAGTTCTTC.

V and J are TRBV7-9 and TRBJ2-5; 7 nucleotides align to TRBD1. CDR1 and CDR2 from the germline V gene are SEHNR and FQNEAQ (reference sequence). The V gene end was trimmed by 5 bases and the J gene end by 4 bases; junction bases not matched to a gene: 7. The CDR3 length is 14 residues. The DNA of the CDR3 is TGTGCCAGCAGCCCATACAGGGGCGGAGAGACCCAGTACTTC. Encoded protein: CASSPYRGGETQYF.

This clonotype has only a few counts. This chain links TRBV11-3 with TRBJ2-1; 12 bases agree with TRBD1. The germline V gene encodes CDR1 SGHNT and CDR2 YENEEA. The CDR3 loop spans 13 amino acids. J was trimmed by 10 bases and V by 5 bases; bases with no gene match: 3. CDR3 sequence: CASSPGTGGEQFF. As DNA, the CDR3 is TGTGCCAGCAGCCCCGGGACAGGGGGCGAGCAGTTCTTC.

This sequence joins TRBV5-1 and TRBJ2-1; D is unresolved. Germline values: CDR1 SGHRS, CDR2 YFSETQ. The CDR3 has 14 residues. With 3 bases removed from V and 9 bases from J, the gap between germline ends came to 16 bases. As DNA, the CDR3 is TGCGCCAGCAGCTCCGGGCCTGGAGACACTGAGCAGTTCTTC. Its translation is CASSSGPGDTEQFF.

The chain links TRBV7-6 to TRBJ2-1; 10 bases fit TRBD2. The CDR3 is 15 amino acids. Germline CDR1 reads SGHVS; CDR2 reads FNYEAQ. The junction had 6 bases not matched to a gene; V was cut back by 4 bases and J by 6 bases. CDR3: CASSSLAGASNEQFF. CDR3 in DNA: TGTGCCAGCAGCTCTCTAGCGGGGGCAAGCAATGAGCAGTTCTTC.

In its sample, this clonotype was seen many times. The chain carries TRBV6-4 and TRBJ2-2, with D possibly matching TRBD2 (6 bases). This CDR3 is 14 amino acids long. Germline-derived CDR1 and CDR2 are MRHNA and SNTAGT. V dropped 5 bases and J dropped 2 bases, with 9 bases sitting between them. This CDR3 reads CASSPGSNTGELFF. CDR3 nucleotides: TGTGCCAGCAGTCCCGGGAGCAACACCGGGGAGCTGTTTTTT.

The table lists this clonotype with many counts. The chain joins TRBV28 to TRBJ2-6, with D hard to call. In germline, CDR1 is MDHEN, CDR2 SYDVKM. V was pared by 3 bases and J by 4 bases, with 7 bases between. This CDR3 spans 14 amino acids. The CDR3 loop is CASSFRSGANVLTF. CDR3 DNA sequence: TGTGCCAGCAGTTTTCGCTCCGGGGCCAACGTCCTGACTTTC.

This clonotype was observed many times. V is TRBV3-1 and J is TRBJ2-1; D is uncertain. Germline values: CDR1 LGHDT, CDR2 YNNKEL (reference sequence). The CDR3 consists of 15 residues. Trimming left V 4 bases short and J 0 bases short, with 10 bases between. CDR3 residues: CASSPGWSSYNEQFF. The CDR3 DNA is TGTGCCAGCAGCCCAGGCTGGAGCTCCTACAATGAGCAGTTCTTC.

In this sample, this clonotype turned up a few times. The J gene is TRBJ2-3, the V gene TRBV20-1; D remains ambiguous. Germline-derived CDR1 and CDR2 are DFQATT and SNEGSKA (reference sequence). V was trimmed by 3 bases and J by 0 bases, leaving 4 bases between them. CDR3 size: 12 residues. CDR3 DNA: TGCAGTGCTAGGGTTAGCACAGATACGCAGTATTTT. Protein product: CSARVSTDTQYF.